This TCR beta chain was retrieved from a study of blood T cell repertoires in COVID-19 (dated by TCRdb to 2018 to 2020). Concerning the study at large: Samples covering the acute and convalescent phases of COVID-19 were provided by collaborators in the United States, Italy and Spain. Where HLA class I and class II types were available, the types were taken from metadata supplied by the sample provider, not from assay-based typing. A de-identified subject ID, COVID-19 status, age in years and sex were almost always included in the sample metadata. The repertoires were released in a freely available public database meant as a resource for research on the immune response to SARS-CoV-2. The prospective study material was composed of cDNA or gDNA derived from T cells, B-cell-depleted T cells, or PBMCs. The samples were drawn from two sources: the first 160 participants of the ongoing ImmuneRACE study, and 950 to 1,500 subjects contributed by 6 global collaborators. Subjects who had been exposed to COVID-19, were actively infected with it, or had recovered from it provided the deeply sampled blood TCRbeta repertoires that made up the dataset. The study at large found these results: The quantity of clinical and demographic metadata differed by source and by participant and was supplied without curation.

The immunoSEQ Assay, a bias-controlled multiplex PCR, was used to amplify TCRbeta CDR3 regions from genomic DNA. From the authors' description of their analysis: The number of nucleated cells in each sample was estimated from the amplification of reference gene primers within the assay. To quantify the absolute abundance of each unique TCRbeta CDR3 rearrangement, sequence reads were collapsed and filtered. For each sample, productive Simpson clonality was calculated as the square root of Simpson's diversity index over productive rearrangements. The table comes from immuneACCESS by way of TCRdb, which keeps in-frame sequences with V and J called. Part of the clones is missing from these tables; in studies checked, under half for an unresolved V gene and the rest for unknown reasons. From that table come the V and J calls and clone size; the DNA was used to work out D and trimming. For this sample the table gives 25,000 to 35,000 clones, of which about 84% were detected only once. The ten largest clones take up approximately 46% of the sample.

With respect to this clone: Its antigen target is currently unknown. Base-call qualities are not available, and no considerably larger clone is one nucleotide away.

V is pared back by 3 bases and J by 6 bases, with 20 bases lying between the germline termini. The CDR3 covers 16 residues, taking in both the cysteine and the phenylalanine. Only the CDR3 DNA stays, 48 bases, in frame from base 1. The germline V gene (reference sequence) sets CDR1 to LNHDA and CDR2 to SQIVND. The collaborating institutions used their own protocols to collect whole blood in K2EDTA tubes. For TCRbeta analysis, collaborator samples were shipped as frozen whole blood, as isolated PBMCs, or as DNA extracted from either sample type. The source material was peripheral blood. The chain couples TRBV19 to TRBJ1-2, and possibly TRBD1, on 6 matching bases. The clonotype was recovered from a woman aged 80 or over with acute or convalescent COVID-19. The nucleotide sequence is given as TGTGCCAGTAGTATCTCGGTTATCAGGGGAACCAATGGCTACACCTTC. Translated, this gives CASSISVIRGTNGYTF. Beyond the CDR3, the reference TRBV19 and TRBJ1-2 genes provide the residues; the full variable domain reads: DGGITQSPKYLFRKEGQNVTLSCEQNLNHDAMYWYRQDPGQGLRLIYYSQIVNDFQKGDIAEGYSVSREKKESFPLTVTSAQKNPTAFYLCASSISVIRGTNGYTFGSGTRLTVV.